This record looks at one T cell receptor beta chain sequence and its context. Germline V CDR1 and CDR2: SGHTA, FQGNSA. This CDR3 has 12 amino acids. The V end was cut by 5 bases, the J end by 4 bases, with 7 bases between. Profiling relied on immunoSEQ multiplex PCR, and the TCRdb table lists in-frame clones only, not all of them. This sample carries about 5,000 clones, about 84% of them seen once, and the ten largest clones take 9% to 9.5%. This sample is drawn from a study of T cells in lung cancer brain metastases. Sequenced material: tumor tissue from a brain metastasis. The source is a woman between 45 and 60 years old with non-small cell lung cancer that had spread to the brain. The chain links TRBV7-2 to TRBJ2-3; no clear D. The CDR3 DNA follows: TGTGCCAGCAGCGAACTTGCAGATACGCAGTATTTT. It translates to CASSELADTQYF. The full variable domain, with the rest looked up from reference TRBV7-2 and TRBJ2-3, is GAGVSQSPSNKVTEKGKDVELRCDPISGHTALYWYRQSLGQGLEFLIYFQGNSAPDKSGLPSDRFSAERTGGSVSTLTIQRTQQEDSAVYLCASSELADTQYFGPGTRLTVL.